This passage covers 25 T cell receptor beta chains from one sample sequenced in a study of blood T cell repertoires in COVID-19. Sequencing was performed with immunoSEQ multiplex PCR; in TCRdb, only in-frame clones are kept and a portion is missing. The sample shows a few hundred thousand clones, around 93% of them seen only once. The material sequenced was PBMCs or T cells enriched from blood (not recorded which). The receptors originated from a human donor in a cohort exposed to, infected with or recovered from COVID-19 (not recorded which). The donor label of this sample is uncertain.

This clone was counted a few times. The chain's CDR3 is CASSDEGRLGYTF. The CDR3 region has the DNA TGTGCCAGCAGCGACGAGGGAAGGCTCGGCTACACCTTC. The rearrangement uses TRBV7-2 and TRBJ1-2, with D hard to call. V was trimmed by 5 bases and J by 8 bases, leaving 15 bases between them. The CDR3 contains 13 residues. The germline V gene has CDR1 SGHTA and CDR2 FQGNSA.

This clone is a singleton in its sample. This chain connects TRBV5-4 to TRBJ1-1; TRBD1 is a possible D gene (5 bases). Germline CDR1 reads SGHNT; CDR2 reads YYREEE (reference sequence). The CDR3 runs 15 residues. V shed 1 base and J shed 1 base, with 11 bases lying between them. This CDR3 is CASSLRVGGNTEAFF. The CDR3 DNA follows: TGTGCCAGCAGCTTGAGGGTGGGGGGGAACACTGAAGCTTTCTTT.

DNA of the CDR3: TGTGCCTGGAGTCCTACCGCGTACGGCTACACCTTC. It codes for CAWSPTAYGYTF. The chain uses TRBV30 and TRBJ1-2; no definite D call. The CDR3 is made up of 12 amino acids. The germline gives CDR1 GTSNPN, CDR2 SVGIG (reference sequence). Trimming cost V 2 bases and J 8 bases, with 12 bases left between them.

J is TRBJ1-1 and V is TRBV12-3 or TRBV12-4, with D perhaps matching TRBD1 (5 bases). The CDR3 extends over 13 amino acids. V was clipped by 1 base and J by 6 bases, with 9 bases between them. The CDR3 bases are TGTGCCAGCAGTTTAGACGACAGATCTGAAGCTTTCTTT. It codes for CASSLDDRSEAFF.

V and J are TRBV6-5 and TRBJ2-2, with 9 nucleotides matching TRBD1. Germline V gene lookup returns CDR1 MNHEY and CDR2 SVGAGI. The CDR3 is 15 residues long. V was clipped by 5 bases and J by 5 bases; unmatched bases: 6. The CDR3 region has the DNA TGTGCCAGCAGTACCGGGACAGGGCTTACCGGGGAGCTGTTTTTT. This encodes CASSTGTGLTGELFF.

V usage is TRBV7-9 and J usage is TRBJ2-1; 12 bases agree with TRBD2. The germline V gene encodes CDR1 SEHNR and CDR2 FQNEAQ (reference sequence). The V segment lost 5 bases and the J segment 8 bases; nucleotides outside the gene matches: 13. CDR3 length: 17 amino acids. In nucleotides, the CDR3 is TGTGCCAGCAGCGCAGCACAGTGGACTAGCGGGGTACATGAGCAGTTCTTC. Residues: CASSAAQWTSGVHEQFF.

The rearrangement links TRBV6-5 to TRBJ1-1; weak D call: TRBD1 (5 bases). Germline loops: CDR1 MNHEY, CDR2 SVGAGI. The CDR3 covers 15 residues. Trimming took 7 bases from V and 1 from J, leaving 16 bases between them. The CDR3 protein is CASTANRQRNTEAFF. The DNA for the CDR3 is TGTGCCAGCACAGCAAACCGACAGAGGAACACTGAAGCTTTCTTT.

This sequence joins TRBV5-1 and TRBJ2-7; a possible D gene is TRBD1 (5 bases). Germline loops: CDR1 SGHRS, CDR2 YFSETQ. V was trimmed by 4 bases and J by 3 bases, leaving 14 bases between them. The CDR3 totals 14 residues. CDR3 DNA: TGCGCCAGCAGCCCCGAGACAGCGTTCTACGAGCAGTACTTC. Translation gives CASSPETAFYEQYF.

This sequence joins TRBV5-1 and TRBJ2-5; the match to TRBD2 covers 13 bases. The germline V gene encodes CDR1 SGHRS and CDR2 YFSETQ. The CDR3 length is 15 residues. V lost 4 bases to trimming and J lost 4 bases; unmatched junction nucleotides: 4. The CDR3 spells CASSGTSGVGETQYF. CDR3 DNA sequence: TGCGCCAGCAGCGGGACTAGCGGGGTGGGAGAGACCCAGTACTTC.

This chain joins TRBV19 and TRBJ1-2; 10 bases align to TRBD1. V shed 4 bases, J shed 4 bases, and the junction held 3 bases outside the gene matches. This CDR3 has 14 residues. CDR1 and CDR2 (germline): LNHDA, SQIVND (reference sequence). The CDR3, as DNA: TGTGCCAGTAGTACGGACAGGGGGGGCTATGGCTACACCTTC. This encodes CASSTDRGGYGYTF.

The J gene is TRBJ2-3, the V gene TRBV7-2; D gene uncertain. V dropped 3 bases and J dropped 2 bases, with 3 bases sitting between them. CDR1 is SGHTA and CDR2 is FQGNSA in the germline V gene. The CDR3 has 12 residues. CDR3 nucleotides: TGTGCCAGCAGCTTTTACACAGATACGCAGTATTTT. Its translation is CASSFYTDTQYF.

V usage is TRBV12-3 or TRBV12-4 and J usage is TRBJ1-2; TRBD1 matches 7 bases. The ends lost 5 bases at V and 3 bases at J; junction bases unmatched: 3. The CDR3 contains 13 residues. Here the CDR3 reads CASSGQVHYGYTF. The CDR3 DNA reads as TGTGCCAGCAGTGGACAGGTCCACTATGGCTACACCTTC.

The CDR3 loop is CASSFGPGGTNQETQYF. The CDR3 bases are TGTGCCAGCAGTTTTGGCCCGGGAGGCACAAACCAAGAGACCCAGTACTTC. J is TRBJ2-5 and V is TRBV7-9; 7 bases are shared with TRBD2. CDR1 is SEHNR and CDR2 is FQNEAQ in the germline V gene (reference sequence). The trim removed 6 bases at V and 0 bases at J, leaving 13 bases unmatched. This CDR3 spans 17 amino acids. The variable domain in full, completed from reference TRBV7-9 and TRBJ2-5, reads DTGVSQNPRHKITKRGQNVTFRCDPISEHNRLYWYRQTLGQGPEFLTYFQNEAQLEKSRLLSDRFSAERPKGSFSTLEIQRTEQGDSAMYLCASSFGPGGTNQETQYFGPGTRLLVL.

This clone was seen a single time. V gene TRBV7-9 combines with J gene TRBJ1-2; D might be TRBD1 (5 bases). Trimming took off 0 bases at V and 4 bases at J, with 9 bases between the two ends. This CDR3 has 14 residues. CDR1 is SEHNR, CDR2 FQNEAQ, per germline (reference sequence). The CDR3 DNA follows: TGTGCCAGCAGCTTAGCGGGGCGCGGCTATGGCTACACCTTC. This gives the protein CASSLAGRGYGYTF.

CDR3 DNA: TGTGCCAGCAGCTTATCCGGTGGCGACGGGGATGAAAAACTGTTTTTT. As protein: CASSLSGGDGDEKLFF. This chain connects TRBV7-6 to TRBJ1-4; D call uncertain. V lost 2 bases and J lost 6, with 16 bases in between. Germline loops: CDR1 SGHVS, CDR2 FNYEAQ. The CDR3 is made up of 16 amino acids.

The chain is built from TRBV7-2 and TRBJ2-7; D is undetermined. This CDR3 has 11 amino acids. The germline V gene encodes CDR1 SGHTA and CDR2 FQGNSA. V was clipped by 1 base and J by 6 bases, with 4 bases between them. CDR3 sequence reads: CASSLVGEQYF. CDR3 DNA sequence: TGTGCCAGCAGCTTAGTCGGCGAGCAGTACTTC.

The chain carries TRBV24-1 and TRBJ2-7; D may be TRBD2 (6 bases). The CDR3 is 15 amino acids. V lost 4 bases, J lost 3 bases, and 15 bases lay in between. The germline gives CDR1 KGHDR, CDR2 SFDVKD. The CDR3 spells CATSELGTPDYEQYF. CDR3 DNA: TGTGCCACCAGTGAATTGGGGACTCCCGACTACGAGCAGTACTTC.

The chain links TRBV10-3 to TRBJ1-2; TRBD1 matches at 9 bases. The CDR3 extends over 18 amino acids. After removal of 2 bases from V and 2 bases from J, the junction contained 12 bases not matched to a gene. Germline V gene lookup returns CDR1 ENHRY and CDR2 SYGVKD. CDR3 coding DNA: TGTGCCATCAGTGAGATACAGGGGGCTAACCCACGCAACTATGGCTACACCTTC. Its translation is CAISEIQGANPRNYGYTF.

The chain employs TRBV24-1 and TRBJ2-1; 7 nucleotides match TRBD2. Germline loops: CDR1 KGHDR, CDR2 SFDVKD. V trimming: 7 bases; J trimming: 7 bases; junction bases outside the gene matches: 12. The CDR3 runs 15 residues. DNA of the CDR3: TGTGCCACCAGCGGGCTCGCGGGGGAAGGAAATGAGCAGTTCTTC. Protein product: CATSGLAGEGNEQFF.

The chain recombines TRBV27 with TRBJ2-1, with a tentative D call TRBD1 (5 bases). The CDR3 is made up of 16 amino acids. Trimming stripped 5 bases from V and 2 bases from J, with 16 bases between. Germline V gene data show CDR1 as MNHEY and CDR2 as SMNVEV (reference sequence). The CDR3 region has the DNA TGTGCCAGCAGTCTCCTGGGGCGGTCGCCCTACAATGAGCAGTTCTTC. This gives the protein CASSLLGRSPYNEQFF.

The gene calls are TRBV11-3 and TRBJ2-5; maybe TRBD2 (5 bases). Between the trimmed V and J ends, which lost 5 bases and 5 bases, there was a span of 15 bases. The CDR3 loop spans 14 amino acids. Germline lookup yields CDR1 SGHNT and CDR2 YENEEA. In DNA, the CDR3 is TGTGCCAGCAGCCCCGCCGGGGAAGGGGAGACCCAGTACTTC. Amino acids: CASSPAGEGETQYF.

The CDR3 sequence: CASSLAGSLNTEAFF. The CDR3 DNA reads as TGTGCCAGCAGCTTGGCCGGGAGTTTGAACACTGAAGCTTTCTTT. This rearrangement joins TRBV5-4 to TRBJ1-1; D is ambiguous. This CDR3 has 15 residues. Trimming left V 0 bases short and J 0 bases short, with 9 bases between. CDR1 is SGHNT and CDR2 is YYREEE in the germline V gene (reference sequence).

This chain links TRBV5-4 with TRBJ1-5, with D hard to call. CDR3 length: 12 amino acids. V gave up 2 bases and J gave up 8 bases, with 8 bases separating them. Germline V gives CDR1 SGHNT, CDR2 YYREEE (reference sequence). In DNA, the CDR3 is TGTGCCAGCAGCTTTTATTCTGAGCCCCAGCATTTT. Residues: CASSFYSEPQHF.

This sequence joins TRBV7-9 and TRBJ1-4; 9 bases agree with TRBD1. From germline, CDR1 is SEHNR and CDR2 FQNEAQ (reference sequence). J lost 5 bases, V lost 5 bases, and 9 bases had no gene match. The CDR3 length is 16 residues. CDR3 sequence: CASSPGTGSGNEKLFF. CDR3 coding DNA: TGTGCCAGCAGCCCGGGGACAGGGAGTGGGAATGAAAAACTGTTTTTT.

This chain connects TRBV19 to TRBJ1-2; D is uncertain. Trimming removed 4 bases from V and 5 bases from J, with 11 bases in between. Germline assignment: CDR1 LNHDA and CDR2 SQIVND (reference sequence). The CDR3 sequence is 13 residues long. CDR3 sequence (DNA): TGTGCCAGTAGTACCCTCCTCCTTTATGGCTACACCTTC. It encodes CASSTLLLYGYTF.